Shown below are 9 T cell receptor beta chains from a single sample sequenced in a study of blood T cell repertoires in COVID-19 (dated by TCRdb to 2020 to 2022). Libraries were prepared through the immunoSEQ multiplex PCR assay. This is the immuneACCESS table as TCRdb keeps it, with only in-frame sequences that have V and J called. A part of the clones is gone; compared with another copy, unresolved V genes explain less than half, and the rest is unexplained. This sample gives some 64,000 clones in total; around 82% of them show up just once. The ten most abundant clones make up over 12% of the sample. The sample taken for sequencing was peripheral blood. The receptors originated from a man aged 55-75 years with COVID-19, enrolled during active disease.

This clone was detected once. This chain joins TRBV5-1 and TRBJ2-7; 7 bases match TRBD1. V gave up 3 bases and J gave up 3 bases; unmatched junction bases: 12. The CDR3 is made up of 16 amino acids. Germline CDR1 reads SGHRS; CDR2 reads YFSETQ. The CDR3, as DNA: TGCGCCAGCAGCTCTTTTAATACGGACAGGAACTACGAGCAGTACTTC. Encoded protein: CASSSFNTDRNYEQYF.

The V call is TRBV28, the J call TRBJ2-7; TRBD2 is a possible D gene (6 bases). The CDR3 is 13 residues long. Germline V CDR1 and CDR2: MDHEN, SYDVKM. V dropped 8 bases and J dropped 2 bases, with 13 bases sitting between them. CDR3 residues: CASRRGAAYEQYF. In DNA form, the CDR3 reads TGTGCCAGCCGACGCGGGGCGGCCTACGAGCAGTACTTC.

The chain carries TRBV28 and TRBJ2-7; 7 bases match TRBD1. This CDR3 has 14 residues. V lost 6 bases and J lost 3; bases outside the gene matches: 8. The germline gives CDR1 MDHEN, CDR2 SYDVKM. The CDR3 reads CASSTGTVDYEQYF. The CDR3 DNA is TGTGCCAGCAGCACCGGGACAGTAGACTACGAGCAGTACTTC.

The J gene is TRBJ1-5, the V gene TRBV27; 7 bases match TRBD1. With V trimmed by 4 bases and J by 5 bases, 5 bases remained unmatched. Germline V gives CDR1 MNHEY, CDR2 SMNVEV (reference sequence). There are 14 residues in the CDR3. In DNA, the CDR3 is TGTGCCAGCAGTTCTGGGACAGCGCATCAGCCCCAGCATTTT. Amino acid sequence: CASSSGTAHQPQHF.

V is TRBV24-1 and J is TRBJ1-1, with 7 nucleotides matching TRBD1. Trimming took 7 bases from V and 5 from J; bases not matched to a gene: 9. CDR3 size: 14 residues. Germline loops: CDR1 KGHDR, CDR2 SFDVKD. The CDR3 nucleotides are TGTGCCACCAGCGAGTCAGGGGGATCGACTGAAGCTTTCTTT. It yields the protein CATSESGGSTEAFF.

This clone was picked up one time. The chain uses TRBV19 and TRBJ2-1; perhaps TRBD1 as D (6 bases). This CDR3 is 11 amino acids long. Germline lookup yields CDR1 LNHDA and CDR2 SQIVND (reference sequence). The V gene lost 10 bases and the J gene lost 12 bases, with 16 bases spanning the gap. DNA of the CDR3: TGTGCCACCCCACAGGGTAGTGGGCAGTTCTTC. Encoded protein: CATPQGSGQFF.

The chain uses TRBV19 and TRBJ2-7; 8 positions agree with TRBD1. CDR1 and CDR2 (germline): LNHDA, SQIVND (reference sequence). V shed 4 bases and J 2 bases; nucleotides not matched to a gene: 10. The CDR3 sequence is 16 residues long. This CDR3 reads CASSTLPGQVAYEQYF. The CDR3 bases are TGTGCCAGTAGTACCTTACCGGGACAGGTAGCCTACGAGCAGTACTTC.

The chain has TRBV7-6 and TRBJ2-5; 8 nucleotides align to TRBD2. Germline CDR1 SGHVS, CDR2 FNYEAQ. V was clipped by 3 bases and J by 11 bases; unmatched bases: 8. The CDR3 length is 13 residues. CDR3 nucleotide sequence: TGTGCCAGCAGCTTCCAGCGGGAGAGAATACAGTACTTC. The encoded protein is CASSFQRERIQYF.

The gene calls are TRBV24-1 and TRBJ2-3, with 12 nucleotides matching TRBD1. From germline, CDR1 is KGHDR and CDR2 SFDVKD. The V gene end was trimmed by 5 bases and the J gene end by 5 bases; junction bases not matched to a gene: 4. The length of the CDR3 is 15 residues. DNA for the CDR3: TGTGCCACCAGTGGGGGGACAGGGGGCCAAGATACGCAGTATTTT. Translated: CATSGGTGGQDTQYF.